The 19 T cell receptor beta chains presented below share a single source sample, sequenced in a study of cytomegalovirus exposure and HLA in healthy donors. The PCR ran on 60 Vbeta and 13 Jbeta primers. TCRdb's table, derived via immunoSEQ multiplex PCR, lists solely in-frame clones and lacks some. The sample has about 150,000 clones; about 75% are singletons. The sample comprised PBMCs. The receptors here all came from a woman aged 40 to 50 in good health and CMV-seronegative.

The J gene is TRBJ2-5, the V gene TRBV5-6; 7 nucleotides agree with TRBD1. The CDR3 length is 17 residues. V shed 2 bases, J shed 2 bases, and the junction held 12 bases outside the gene matches. In germline, CDR1 is SGHDT, CDR2 YYEEEE. CDR3 in DNA: TGTGCCAGCAGCTTAATGGAGTGGGACAGCACTCAAGAGACCCAGTACTTC. Amino acid sequence: CASSLMEWDSTQETQYF.

J is TRBJ2-7 and V is TRBV6-5, with D possibly matching TRBD1 (6 bases). The CDR3 runs to 13 residues. Germline V gene data show CDR1 as MNHEY and CDR2 as SVGAGI. Deletions cut 8 bases from V and 3 bases from J, with 14 bases between. CDR3 amino acids: CASSAGTIYEQYF. The CDR3 DNA sequence: TGTGCCAGCTCCGCTGGGACAATCTACGAGCAGTACTTC.

This clone has a handful of counts. This chain joins TRBV5-4 and TRBJ1-1; no firm D call. CDR3 length: 15 amino acids. The germline V gene has CDR1 SGHNT and CDR2 YYREEE (reference sequence). Deletions cut 0 bases from V and 0 bases from J, with 9 bases between. The CDR3 loop reads CASSLGGIMNTEAFF. CDR3 in DNA: TGTGCCAGCAGCTTGGGAGGGATTATGAACACTGAAGCTTTCTTT.

The chain uses TRBV14 and TRBJ1-5, with a weak D call TRBD1 (6 bases). V lost 5 bases to trimming and J lost 3 bases, with 8 bases between them. Germline assignment: CDR1 SGHDN and CDR2 FVKESK. The CDR3 extends over 13 amino acids. This CDR3 reads CASSGQYNQPQHF. The CDR3 region has the DNA TGTGCCAGCAGCGGACAGTACAATCAGCCCCAGCATTTT.

The chain combines TRBV4-2 with TRBJ2-2; 11 nucleotides line up with TRBD2. The ends lost 0 bases at V and 2 bases at J; junction bases unmatched: 8. Germline CDR1 LGHNA, CDR2 YNFKEQ. The CDR3 contains 19 residues. The CDR3 sequence: CASSQDGLAGGVNTGELFF. The DNA of the CDR3 is TGTGCCAGCAGCCAAGATGGGCTAGCGGGGGGCGTCAACACCGGGGAGCTGTTTTTT.

The chain employs TRBV10-1 and TRBJ2-3; D is possibly TRBD1 (7 bases). Trimming removed 10 bases at V and 2 bases at J, with 13 bases between. Germline lookup yields CDR1 WNHNN and CDR2 SYGVQD (reference sequence). The CDR3 spans 13 residues. CDR3 in amino acids: CATAGQSTDTQYF. The CDR3 nucleotides read TGCGCCACCGCGGGACAGTCCACAGATACGCAGTATTTT.

This chain uses TRBV11-2 with TRBJ2-3, with 8 nucleotides matching TRBD2. Germline loops: CDR1 SGHAT, CDR2 FQNNGV. The CDR3 has 16 amino acids. V gave up 2 bases and J gave up 2 bases; unmatched junction bases: 6. The CDR3 coding sequence is TGTGCCAGCAGCTTAAGGAGCGGGGGACCCACAGATACGCAGTATTTT. It codes for CASSLRSGGPTDTQYF.

J is TRBJ1-3 and V is TRBV7-8; 9 bases match TRBD1. Per germline, CDR1 SGHVS and CDR2 FQNEAQ. The V segment lost 6 bases and the J segment 4 bases; nucleotides outside the gene matches: 4. The CDR3 runs 14 residues. The DNA of the CDR3 is TGTGCCAGCAGGGGCGGGACAGGGGGAAACACCATATATTTT. This encodes CASRGGTGGNTIYF. Full variable domain (missing parts from reference TRBV7-8 and TRBJ1-3): GAGVSQSPRYKVAKRGQDVALRCDPISGHVSLFWYQQALGQGPEFLTYFQNEAQLDKSGLPSDRFFAERPEGSVSTLKIQRTQQEDSAVYLCASRGGTGGNTIYFGEGSWLTVV.

This chain links TRBV4-3 with TRBJ1-2, with a tentative D call TRBD1 (6 bases). The germline V gene has CDR1 LGHNA and CDR2 YSLEER. The CDR3 has 14 amino acids. The V gene lost 2 bases and the J gene lost 4 bases, with 11 bases spanning the gap. Written as DNA, the CDR3 is TGCGCCAGCAGCCAAAGGACAGATAGCTATGGCTACACCTTC. Translated, it gives CASSQRTDSYGYTF.

This chain links TRBV2 with TRBJ1-2; the D is unclear. CDR1 is SNHLY and CDR2 is FYNNEI in the germline V gene. V lost 6 bases, J lost 7 bases, and 15 bases lay in between. This CDR3 comprises 13 residues. CDR3 coding DNA: TGTGCCAGCAGCGCTCAGGTTGGTGGTGGCTACACCTTC. Translation: CASSAQVGGGYTF.

This chain joins TRBV7-2 and TRBJ2-3; maybe TRBD1 (6 bases). V was trimmed by 5 bases and J by 1 base, leaving 13 bases between them. The CDR3 consists of 15 residues. Germline loops: CDR1 SGHTA, CDR2 FQGNSA. The CDR3 protein is CASSPRQAGTDTQYF. In DNA, the CDR3 is TGTGCCAGCAGCCCAAGACAGGCGGGCACAGATACGCAGTATTTT.

The chain combines TRBV6-4 with TRBJ1-2; weak D call: TRBD1 (5 bases). Germline CDR1 is MRHNA and CDR2 is SNTAGT. Trimming cost V 2 bases and J 5 bases, with 21 bases left between them. This CDR3 comprises 17 residues. CDR3 bases: TGTGCCAGCAGTGACCCTTGCGCAGGGCCAAAGATATATGGCTACACCTTC. Its protein is CASSDPCAGPKIYGYTF.

The count of this clone is one. This chain joins TRBV9 and TRBJ1-2, with TRBD1 matching over 11 bases. Germline loops: CDR1 SGDLS, CDR2 YYNGEE. The CDR3 length is 15 residues. Germline trimming cut 4 bases from V and 4 bases from J; bases unmatched to any gene: 6. The chain's CDR3 is CASSPSGQGAYGYTF. CDR3 DNA: TGTGCCAGCAGCCCTTCTGGACAGGGGGCCTATGGCTACACCTTC.

The chain has TRBV2 and TRBJ1-6; 10 positions match TRBD1. V lost 3 bases and J lost 8; bases outside the gene matches: 4. CDR3 size: 15 residues. The germline CDR1 and CDR2 sequences are SNHLY and FYNNEI. The CDR3, as DNA: TGTGCCAGCAGTGAGGGAGGGACAGGGGATTCACCCCTCCACTTT. The encoded protein is CASSEGGTGDSPLHF.

This chain connects TRBV5-6 to TRBJ2-5; no definite D call. The CDR3 contains 13 residues. The V gene's germline CDR1 is SGHDT and CDR2 YYEEEE. The V and J ends lost 0 bases and 5 bases respectively, with 8 bases between them. The DNA of the CDR3 is TGTGCCAGCAGCTTGGCACTACACGAGACCCAGTACTTC. This encodes CASSLALHETQYF. The full variable domain, completed using reference TRBV5-6 and TRBJ2-5, is DAGVTQSPTHLIKTRGQQVTLRCSPKSGHDTVSWYQQALGQGPQFIFQYYEEEERQRGNFPDRFSGHQFPNYSSELNVNALLLGDSALYLCASSLALHETQYFGPGTRLLVL.

This rearrangement joins TRBV29-1 to TRBJ1-1, with 7 bases lining up with TRBD1. CDR1 is SQVTM and CDR2 is ANQGSEA in the germline V gene. Losses at the gene ends were 3 bases for V and 7 bases for J; bases not matched to a gene: 5. CDR3 size: 12 residues. The CDR3 protein is CSVDVQGVEAFF. The CDR3 nucleotides are TGCAGCGTTGATGTCCAGGGGGTTGAAGCTTTCTTT.

This chain uses TRBV28 with TRBJ2-2; no firm D call. Germline V lookup: CDR1 MDHEN, CDR2 SYDVKM. V lost 7 bases, J lost 6 bases, and 12 bases lay in between. CDR3 size: 13 residues. The CDR3 sequence: CASNTAQSGELFF. DNA of the CDR3: TGTGCCAGCAATACTGCCCAATCCGGGGAGCTGTTTTTT.

This clone occurred a few times. V and J are TRBV18 and TRBJ2-1, with TRBD2 identical over 11 bases. The ends lost 4 bases at V and 7 bases at J; junction bases unmatched: 6. The CDR3 loop spans 15 amino acids. In germline, CDR1 is KGHSH, CDR2 LQKENI. The CDR3 spells CASSQPGLAANEQFF. CDR3 bases: TGTGCCAGCTCACAACCGGGACTAGCGGCAAATGAGCAGTTCTTC.

The chain joins TRBV4-2 to TRBJ2-6; tentative D call: TRBD1 (5 bases). The germline V gene has CDR1 LGHNA and CDR2 YNFKEQ. The CDR3 is made up of 17 amino acids. Trimming took 0 bases from V and 0 from J, leaving 9 bases between them. CDR3 nucleotide sequence: TGTGCCAGCAGCCAAGATCCCGACAGCTCTGGGGCCAACGTCCTGACTTTC. This encodes CASSQDPDSSGANVLTF.